The next 3 T cell receptor beta chains were all read from a single sample in a study of blood T cells in healthy people across ages. The authors ran a second PCR of roughly 6 to 12 cycles using a sample-barcoded 5' primer and a J-beta primer mix. TCRdb itself ran the 5' RACE reads through MiXCR, one entry per CDR3 protein. The sample contains 710,000 or so distinct CDR3 sequences, over 20% of which appear only once. Sequencing was done on a sample of blood. The receptors shown here come from a man aged 65 to 79 in good health.

Turning to this clonotype: In this CDR3 the conserved last residue, phenylalanine or tryptophan, is missing, so a read error is likely. V is TRBV6-5 and J is TRBJ2-3, with a tentative D call TRBD2 (6 bases). The V gene lost 6 bases and the J gene lost 1 base, with 11 bases spanning the gap. In germline, CDR1 is MNHEY, CDR2 SVGAGI. This CDR3 has 14 amino acids. The CDR3 here is CASRASGGTDTQYI. The CDR3 region has the DNA TGTGCCAGCAGGGCGTCGGGAGGCACAGATACGCAGTATATT.

This clonotype has just a few counts. The CDR3 protein is CASSSPAGNQETQYF. As DNA, the CDR3 is TGCGCCAGCAGCTCACCAGCGGGAAACCAAGAGACCCAGTACTTC. V gene TRBV5-1 combines with J gene TRBJ2-5; 7 nucleotides align to TRBD2. The germline gives CDR1 SGHRS, CDR2 YFSETQ. The CDR3 spans 15 residues. Trimming cost V 3 bases and J 0 bases; bases outside gene matches: 5.

This rearrangement joins TRBV5-1 to TRBJ2-3, with D maybe TRBD1 (6 bases). Germline loops: CDR1 SGHRS, CDR2 YFSETQ. The V end was cut by 6 bases, the J end by 4 bases, with 15 bases between. The CDR3 totals 14 residues. CDR3 sequence: CASTQQGSADTQYF. For the CDR3, the DNA is TGCGCCAGCACCCAACAGGGCTCGGCAGATACGCAGTATTTT.